This record covers a single T cell receptor (beta chain). This entry comes from a study of blood T cell repertoires in COVID-19. Study details: Both acute and convalescent COVID-19 samples were obtained from the United States, Italy and Spain. T cells, B-cell-depleted T cells, or PBMCs provided the cDNA or gDNA that served as material.

Only in-frame clones appear in the TCRdb table, and some are missing; sequencing was by immunoSEQ multiplex PCR. This sample has about 65,000 clones, with 75% to 85% found just once. J lost 2 bases, V lost 3 bases, and 10 bases had no gene match. The germline CDR1 and CDR2 sequences are SGDLS and YYNGEE. This CDR3 is built from 16 residues. The chain employs TRBV9 and TRBJ1-1, with 7 nucleotides matching TRBD1. Input material: peripheral blood. The source is a man aged 50 to 59 with COVID-19, enrolled during active disease. CDR3 loop: CASSASPQGVNTEAFF. In DNA, the CDR3 is TGTGCCAGCAGCGCGAGTCCCCAGGGGGTTAACACTGAAGCTTTCTTT.